These 22 T cell receptor beta chains came from one sample sequenced in a study of blood T cell repertoires in COVID-19. Repertoires were generated with immunoSEQ multiplex PCR, while TCRdb's copy carries only in-frame clones and drops some. The data hold over 60,000 clones, with approximately 80% observed a single time. Source material: peripheral blood. The source is a man aged 50 to 60 with COVID-19, enrolled during active disease.

V usage is TRBV2 and J usage is TRBJ2-1; 8 bases map to TRBD2. V shed 7 bases and J 9 bases; nucleotides not matched to a gene: 8. CDR1 SNHLY and CDR2 FYNNEI come from the germline V gene. CDR3 size: 13 residues. This chain's CDR3 is CASNDRGGIEQFF. The CDR3 coding sequence is TGTGCCAGCAATGATCGGGGGGGCATTGAGCAGTTCTTC. Drawing the rest from reference TRBV2 and TRBJ2-1, the complete variable domain is EPEVTQTPSHQVTQMGQEVILRCVPISNHLYFYWYRQILGQKVEFLVSFYNNEISEKSEIFDDQFSVERPDGSNFTLKIRSTKLEDSAMYFCASNDRGGIEQFFGPGTRLTVL.

The rearrangement links TRBV7-8 to TRBJ2-5; 13 bases fit TRBD2. The CDR3 runs 17 residues. Germline-derived CDR1 and CDR2 are SGHVS and FQNEAQ. With V trimmed by 5 bases and J by 1 base, 7 bases remained unmatched. DNA for the CDR3: TGTGCCAGCAGCACAAACGGACTAGCGGGGGTCCAAGAGACCCAGTACTTC. This sequence encodes CASSTNGLAGVQETQYF.

This clone was observed once. The chain links TRBV3-1 (or the pseudogene TRBV3-2) to TRBJ2-3; 8 bases match TRBD2. V lost 3 bases to trimming and J lost 13 bases; unmatched junction nucleotides: 9. Germline CDR1 and CDR2: LGHDT and YNNKEL (reference sequence). The CDR3 covers 13 residues. The chain's CDR3 is CASSHSGGPKKYF. The CDR3 DNA follows: TGTGCCAGCAGCCATTCGGGGGGGCCAAAAAAGTATTTT.

This clone was seen once. The chain recombines TRBV4-2 with TRBJ2-7; the D gene is possibly TRBD2 (6 bases). This CDR3 has 12 residues. With 4 bases removed from V and 3 bases from J, the gap between germline ends came to 7 bases. Germline CDR1 reads LGHNA; CDR2 reads YNFKEQ. CDR3 in DNA: TGTGCCAGCAGCCCCGGGGGCTACGAGCAGTACTTC. Its protein is CASSPGGYEQYF.

This sequence joins TRBV30 and TRBJ2-1, with 15 bases identical to TRBD2. The CDR3 length is 18 residues. Trimming removed 3 bases from V and 8 bases from J; junction bases left unmatched: 14. In germline, CDR1 is GTSNPN, CDR2 SVGIG (reference sequence). The CDR3 DNA reads as TGTGCCTGGAGAAGGGGACTAGCGGGGGGACATCGTCGGGATGAGCAGTTCTTC. The encoded protein is CAWRRGLAGGHRRDEQFF.

The chain has TRBV5-1 and TRBJ2-7; 8 bases align to TRBD2. V lost 5 bases and J lost 2; bases outside the gene matches: 9. Germline CDR1 is SGHRS and CDR2 is YFSETQ. The CDR3 covers 15 residues. For the CDR3, the DNA is TGCGCCAGCAGTCCCTCGCGGGGGGAGACCTACGAGCAGTACTTC. It translates to CASSPSRGETYEQYF. Looking up the rest from reference TRBV5-1 and TRBJ2-7 gives the full variable domain: KAGVTQTPRYLIKTRGQQVTLSCSPISGHRSVSWYQQTPGQGLQFLFEYFSETQRNKGNFPGRFSGRQFSNSRSEMNVSTLELGDSALYLCASSPSRGETYEQYFGPGTRLTVT.

V and J are TRBV7-2 and TRBJ1-5, with D uncertain. V was cut by 1 base and J by 1 base, with 11 bases left in between. Looked up from germline, CDR1 is SGHTA and CDR2 is FQGNSA. This CDR3 is built from 16 residues. CDR3 in DNA: TGTGCCAGCAGCTTAGTGGCGGCCGAGAGCAATCAGCCCCAGCATTTT. It is translated as CASSLVAAESNQPQHF.

This chain joins TRBV5-1 and TRBJ2-3; a weak D match, TRBD1 (6 bases). This CDR3 region has 15 residues. In germline, CDR1 is SGHRS, CDR2 YFSETQ. Trimming stripped 0 bases from V and 7 bases from J, with 15 bases between. For the CDR3, the DNA is TGCGCCAGCAGCTTGGTGGAAGGGGACACTTATACGCAGTATTTT. This encodes CASSLVEGDTYTQYF. The full variable domain, rest sourced from reference TRBV5-1 and TRBJ2-3, is KAGVTQTPRYLIKTRGQQVTLSCSPISGHRSVSWYQQTPGQGLQFLFEYFSETQRNKGNFPGRFSGRQFSNSRSEMNVSTLELGDSALYLCASSLVEGDTYTQYFGPGTRLTVL.

This chain connects TRBV6-5 to TRBJ2-2, with D possibly matching TRBD1 (6 bases). CDR3 length equals 13 residues. Germline CDR1 MNHEY, CDR2 SVGAGI. The germline V and J ends were trimmed by 6 bases and 8 bases, with 13 bases remaining between them. This CDR3 is CASSGQLSGELFF. CDR3 DNA sequence: TGTGCCAGCAGCGGACAGCTCTCTGGGGAGCTGTTTTTT.

The chain couples TRBV7-3 to TRBJ2-3; TRBD2 aligns across 11 bases. Per germline, CDR1 SGHTA and CDR2 FQGTGA. The CDR3 consists of 15 residues. V gave up 4 bases and J gave up 11 bases; unmatched junction bases: 11. The CDR3 reads CASSSSGASGGMQYF. The CDR3, as DNA: TGTGCCAGCAGCTCTAGCGGCGCTAGCGGGGGGATGCAGTATTTT.

This sequence joins TRBV9 and TRBJ2-7; possible D gene TRBD1, 6 bases. This CDR3 has 13 amino acids. V lost 4 bases and J lost 7, with 15 bases in between. Germline CDR1 SGDLS, CDR2 YYNGEE. DNA of the CDR3: TGTGCCAGCAGCACAGCGGACAGAGGGGAGCAGTACTTC. This sequence encodes CASSTADRGEQYF.

This clone was detected only once. V gene TRBV19 combines with J gene TRBJ1-4; 8 nucleotides line up with TRBD1. V shed 5 bases, J shed 5 bases, and the junction held 4 bases outside the gene matches. The CDR3 is 14 residues long. Germline assignment: CDR1 LNHDA and CDR2 SQIVND (reference sequence). CDR3 amino acids: CASSFRDRNEKLFF. In DNA form, the CDR3 reads TGTGCCAGTAGTTTCCGGGACAGGAATGAAAAACTGTTTTTT. The full variable domain, in which reference TRBV19 and TRBJ1-4 provide the parts outside the CDR3, is DGGITQSPKYLFRKEGQNVTLSCEQNLNHDAMYWYRQDPGQGLRLIYYSQIVNDFQKGDIAEGYSVSREKKESFPLTVTSAQKNPTAFYLCASSFRDRNEKLFFGSGTQLSVL.

The CDR3 spells CASSSVSGSTDTQYF. The CDR3 region has the DNA TGTGCCAGCAGTTCAGTGAGCGGTAGCACAGATACGCAGTATTTT. The chain is built from TRBV25-1 and TRBJ2-3; TRBD2 is a possible D gene (5 bases). Between the trimmed V and J ends, which lost 5 bases and 0 bases, there was a span of 12 bases. The germline CDR1 and CDR2 sequences are MGHDK and SYGVNS. The CDR3 runs 15 residues.

V usage is TRBV9 and J usage is TRBJ2-5; 11 nucleotides align to TRBD2. The V gene end was trimmed by 2 bases and the J gene end by 1 base; junction bases not matched to a gene: 4. The CDR3 is 16 residues long. Germline values: CDR1 SGDLS, CDR2 YYNGEE. The CDR3 bases are TGTGCCAGCAGCGTCGGGACTAGCGGAGTCCAAGAGACCCAGTACTTC. It encodes CASSVGTSGVQETQYF.

V and J are TRBV15 and TRBJ1-2; the match to TRBD1 covers 9 bases. This CDR3 comprises 16 residues. J was trimmed by 0 bases and V by 6 bases; bases with no gene match: 8. Germline lookup yields CDR1 LNHNV and CDR2 YYDKDF (reference sequence). CDR3 in amino acids: CATSRDRVLSNYGYTF. CDR3 coding DNA: TGTGCCACCAGTAGGGACAGGGTGTTGTCTAACTATGGCTACACCTTC.

This rearrangement joins TRBV7-2 to TRBJ2-7; perhaps TRBD2 as D (7 bases). V was pared by 7 bases and J by 3 bases, with 16 bases between. The CDR3 length is 14 residues. The germline V gene encodes CDR1 SGHTA and CDR2 FQGNSA. In DNA form, the CDR3 reads TGTGCCAGCACCGAAGGCGGGGGCGACTACGAGCAGTACTTC. Its protein is CASTEGGGDYEQYF.

This chain joins TRBV3-1 (or the pseudogene TRBV3-2) and TRBJ2-7; 16 bases fit TRBD2. Germline CDR1 and CDR2: LGHDT and YNNKEL (reference sequence). The CDR3 spans 16 residues. The V gene end was trimmed by 4 bases and the J gene end by 7 bases; junction bases not matched to a gene: 7. The CDR3 coding sequence is TGTGCCAGCAGCCCTGGGACTAGCGGGGGGGCCGTTGAGCAGTACTTC. Protein: CASSPGTSGGAVEQYF.

This chain links TRBV5-1 with TRBJ2-7; 7 nucleotides agree with TRBD2. Germline loops: CDR1 SGHRS, CDR2 YFSETQ. This CDR3 contains 13 residues. The ends lost 2 bases at V and 7 bases at J; junction bases unmatched: 6. The CDR3 spells CASSLGAGQEQYF. In DNA form, the CDR3 reads TGCGCCAGCAGCTTAGGAGCGGGGCAAGAGCAGTACTTC.

The CDR3 loop reads CASSALGLHNEQFF. In DNA form, the CDR3 reads TGTGCCAGCAGCGCATTGGGACTTCACAATGAGCAGTTCTTC. V gene TRBV9 combines with J gene TRBJ2-1; D is possibly TRBD2 (6 bases). CDR3 size: 14 residues. With 3 bases removed from V and 5 bases from J, the gap between germline ends came to 12 bases. CDR1 and CDR2 from the germline V gene are SGDLS and YYNGEE.

V gene TRBV12-3 or TRBV12-4 combines with J gene TRBJ1-2; tentative D call: TRBD1 (6 bases). V lost 5 bases to trimming and J lost 14 bases, with 15 bases between them. The CDR3 totals 11 residues. CDR3 sequence: CASSETGFPTF. CDR3 in DNA: TGTGCCAGCAGTGAAACAGGGTTTCCGACCTTC.

Details on this clone: One end of the junction fails to match germline, which may point to a read error. This specimen includes other DNA sequences encoding the same CDR3. The V call is TRBV30, the J call TRBJ2-7; the D is unclear. This CDR3 spans 11 amino acids. The germline gives CDR1 GTSNPN, CDR2 SVGIG (reference sequence). The CDR3 coding sequence is TGTGCCTGGAGTGGGAGCGCCGAGCAATACTTC. It specifies CAWSGSAEQYF.

This clone was counted only a few times. The chain is built from TRBV5-6 and TRBJ1-5; 8 bases align to TRBD1. The CDR3 runs 17 residues. V was clipped by 3 bases and J by 0 bases; unmatched bases: 8. CDR1 is SGHDT and CDR2 is YYEEEE in the germline V gene. The CDR3, as DNA: TGTGCCAGCAGCTCGCATGGACAGGGATATAGCAATCAGCCCCAGCATTTT. Residues: CASSSHGQGYSNQPQHF.